In this sample, the clone carrying this T cell receptor (beta chain) turned up a few times. The antigen is unknown. Primers included in the PCR were 60 Vbeta and 13 Jbeta primers. Clones were sequenced by immunoSEQ multiplex PCR, and TCRdb holds only the in-frame ones, with some missing. The sample lists fewer than 80,000 clones, roughly 74% seen once, with over 8.5% in the top ten. Germline V gene data show CDR1 as SGHAT and CDR2 as FQNNGV. Trimming removed 2 bases from V and 1 base from J, with 12 bases in between. The CDR3 sequence is 15 residues long. The sample is drawn from a study of cytomegalovirus exposure and HLA in healthy donors. Donors in the study were healthy people who gave bone marrow. Study results and caveats: In a later analysis, at a false discovery rate of 0.05, 16,951 TCR beta sequences matched HLA alleles. Most sequenced TCRs were rare (though some public TCRs occurred in many donors). There were reportedly fewer N-insertions in an Asian-associated ancestry cluster than the approximately 670-donor mean, in a later analysis.

This clonotype was sampled from a woman aged 55 to 70 in good health and CMV-seropositive. This rearrangement joins TRBV11-2 to TRBJ2-7; D possibly corresponds to TRBD1 (5 bases). Sequencing was done on a sample of PBMCs. Here the CDR3 DNA reads TGTGCCAGCAGCTTAAGCGACAGTTTTTCCTACGAGCAGTACTTC. Translating gives CASSLSDSFSYEQYF. Full variable domain (remainder filled in from reference TRBV11-2 and TRBJ2-7): EAGVAQSPRYKIIEKRQSVAFWCNPISGHATLYWYQQILGQGPKLLIQFQNNGVVDDSQLPKDRFSAERLKGVDSTLKIQPAKLEDSAVYLCASSLSDSFSYEQYFGPGTRLTVT.